These 16 T cell receptor beta chains share one sample of origin, sequenced in a study of Graves' ophthalmopathy and Graves' hyperthyroidism. The TCR beta CDR3 regions underwent amplification from RNA transcripts. An opening RT-PCR round employed HTBI primers and preceded a second-round multiplex PCR. From the multiplex PCR reads, TCRdb called clonotypes with MiXCR, one entry per CDR3 protein. The table has around 1,000,000 distinct CDR3 sequences, 35% to 45% seen once. What was sequenced was peripheral blood or thyroid tissue (not recorded which). These receptors all stem from an adult man with Graves' hyperthyroidism.

The chain joins TRBV12-3 or TRBV12-4 to TRBJ2-7, with 8 bases that match TRBD2. Germline trimming cut 8 bases from V and 5 bases from J; bases unmatched to any gene: 11. This CDR3 is 14 amino acids long. The DNA of the CDR3 is TGTGCCAGCCGGGGGGGGGCAGGGGCCCACGAGCAGTACTTC. Translating it yields CASRGGAGAHEQYF.

This clonotype was counted at least ten times. The J gene is TRBJ2-5, the V gene TRBV20-1; 12 nucleotides line up with TRBD2. Germline trimming cut 3 bases from V and 5 bases from J; bases unmatched to any gene: 4. The CDR3 sequence is 14 residues long. CDR1 DFQATT and CDR2 SNEGSKA come from the germline V gene (reference sequence). The CDR3 nucleotides read TGCAGTGCTAGGCCCGGACTAGCGGGGGAGACCCAGTACTTC. Its protein product is CSARPGLAGETQYF.

In this sample, this clonotype turned up once. This rearrangement joins TRBV7-9 to TRBJ2-2; the match to TRBD2 covers 11 bases. V lost 5 bases to trimming and J lost 5 bases; unmatched junction nucleotides: 10. The germline CDR1 and CDR2 sequences are SEHNR and FQNEAQ (reference sequence). This CDR3 contains 17 residues. The CDR3 spells CASSPRLAGMRTGELFF. The CDR3 region has the DNA TGTGCCAGCAGCCCCCGACTAGCGGGAATGAGGACCGGGGAGCTGTTTTTT.

The V and J genes are TRBV12-5 and TRBJ2-7; 7 bases agree with TRBD1. The CDR3 sequence is 17 residues long. The ends lost 0 bases at V and 4 bases at J; junction bases unmatched: 12. CDR1 and CDR2 from the germline V gene are LGHNT and FRNRAP. The CDR3 DNA is TGTGCTAGTGGTTTGGTACTGCCAGGGGGATTCGTTTACGAGCAGTACTTC. Encoded protein: CASGLVLPGGFVYEQYF.

V usage is TRBV15 and J usage is TRBJ1-2, with TRBD1 matching over 7 bases. Trimming at V came to 2 bases and at J to 7 bases, leaving 7 bases not matched to a gene. From germline, CDR1 is LNHNV and CDR2 YYDKDF (reference sequence). This CDR3 region has 14 residues. The CDR3 reads CATSRSTGRGGYTF. Written as DNA, the CDR3 is TGTGCCACCAGCAGATCGACAGGGAGAGGTGGCTACACCTTC.

This clonotype was seen ten or more times. Its ends do not fully match the called genes, so a read error is possible. The rearrangement joins TRBV5-1 to TRBJ1-5; 10 bases fit TRBD1. Per germline, CDR1 SGHRS and CDR2 YFSETQ. The length of the CDR3 is 14 residues. As DNA, the CDR3 is TGTGCCAGCAGCTCCGGACAGGGGGATCAGCCCCAGCATTTT. Translation gives CASSSGQGDQPQHF.

This clonotype was seen at least ten times. The gene calls are TRBV2 and TRBJ2-7, with D unclear. Germline CDR1 and CDR2: SNHLY and FYNNEI. V shed 8 bases and J shed 3 bases, with 11 bases lying between them. The CDR3 length is 12 residues. For the CDR3, the DNA is TGTGCCAGCCACGAGGTCTACTACGAGCAGTACTTC. This translates into CASHEVYYEQYF.

This clonotype was counted at least ten times. The chain employs TRBV6-1 and TRBJ1-2; D is ambiguous. In germline, CDR1 is MNHNS, CDR2 SASEGT. V was cut by 2 bases and J by 4 bases, with 8 bases left in between. The CDR3 has 13 amino acids. CDR3 in amino acids: CASSELEVYGYTF. CDR3 sequence (DNA): TGTGCCAGCAGTGAACTAGAGGTCTATGGCTACACCTTC.

This clonotype was detected ten times or more. A clone one base away is much larger, so this may be a read error. The J gene is TRBJ1-2, the V gene TRBV7-9; D is unresolved. CDR3 length: 12 amino acids. Germline lookup yields CDR1 SEHNR and CDR2 FQNEAQ (reference sequence). Trimming shortened V by 1 base and J by 6 bases, and 6 bases separated the two germline ends. Here the CDR3 DNA reads TGTGCCAGCAGCTTAGAGGGCAATGGCTACACCTTC. Its translation: CASSLEGNGYTF.

There are many counts of this clonotype. The gene calls are TRBV19 and TRBJ1-4; possible D gene TRBD1, 6 bases. The V end was cut by 7 bases, the J end by 3 bases, with 15 bases between. CDR1 is LNHDA and CDR2 is SQIVND in the germline V gene (reference sequence). The CDR3 contains 15 residues. CDR3 sequence reads: CASTQEGGPNEKLFF. The CDR3 region has the DNA TGTGCCAGTACCCAAGAGGGGGGTCCTAATGAAAAACTGTTTTTT.

The chain is built from TRBV20-1 and TRBJ2-7; 9 nucleotides line up with TRBD1. Germline assignment: CDR1 DFQATT and CDR2 SNEGSKA (reference sequence). This CDR3 region has 16 residues. The junction had 10 bases not matched to a gene; V was cut back by 0 bases and J by 4 bases. CDR3 sequence reads: CSARDSGTGNGYEQYF. DNA for the CDR3: TGCAGTGCTAGAGATTCAGGGACAGGGAATGGGTACGAGCAGTACTTC.

Many counts were recorded for this clonotype. The V gene is TRBV2, the J gene TRBJ1-6; D unclear. The V end was cut by 9 bases, the J end by 4 bases, with 10 bases between. This CDR3 contains 13 residues. The germline CDR1 and CDR2 sequences are SNHLY and FYNNEI. The CDR3 reads CASSGEYNSPLHF. DNA for the CDR3: TGTGCCAGTTCGGGTGAATATAATTCACCCCTCCACTTT.

Many counts were recorded for this clonotype. The CDR3 protein is CASSSPSYQNTIYF. The CDR3 DNA follows: TGTGCCAGCAGCTCCCCGTCTTATCAGAACACCATATATTTT. This chain uses TRBV7-9 with TRBJ1-3; D not resolved. Trimming left V 4 bases short and J 7 bases short, with 14 bases between. The V gene's germline CDR1 is SEHNR and CDR2 FQNEAQ (reference sequence). The CDR3 loop spans 14 amino acids.

Concerning this clonotype: A much larger clone is a single base away; this may be a read error. The CDR3 region has the DNA TGCGCCAGCAGCTCGGGAACTGTCCGGGACGAGCAGTACTTC. It codes for CASSSGTVRDEQYF. The rearrangement joins TRBV5-1 to TRBJ2-7; a weak D match, TRBD2 (5 bases). The V gene's germline CDR1 is SGHRS and CDR2 YFSETQ. This CDR3 comprises 14 residues. V was trimmed by 3 bases and J by 5 bases, leaving 15 bases between them.

This chain links TRBV12-3 or TRBV12-4 with TRBJ1-2; TRBD1 might be the D (5 bases). CDR3 length: 15 amino acids. The V and J ends lost 6 bases and 4 bases respectively, with 18 bases between them. CDR3 amino acids: CASSQGADNLYGYTF. CDR3 in DNA: TGTGCCAGCAGCCAAGGGGCTGACAACCTCTATGGCTACACCTTC.

This clonotype came up many times. The chain couples TRBV12-3 or TRBV12-4 to TRBJ1-2, with D perhaps matching TRBD1 (6 bases). The ends were cut back, 3 bases at V and 3 bases at J, with 14 bases in the middle. The CDR3 contains 15 residues. The chain's CDR3 is CASSFGDTGYYGYTF. The CDR3 DNA is TGTGCCAGCAGTTTTGGGGACACGGGTTACTATGGCTACACCTTC.